The rows below give T cell receptor beta chains drawn from one sample of a study of T cell repertoires in cytomegalovirus infection. MiXCR was run by TCRdb on the reads, yielding one entry per CDR3 protein. The sample holds about 460,000 distinct CDR3 sequences, 11% seen once. The sample consisted of PBMCs. The receptors were gathered from a human donor in good health (CMV status not recorded). Some clones in this sample may be carry-over from other donors' samples. CDR3s include the opening cysteine and the closing phenylalanine or tryptophan. A D gene is named only where the DNA matches it firmly. Expanded clones get a size class; other rows say once, few or many, or leave the size out.

V	size	D	J	DNA	CDR3
TRBV7-3	many	NA	TRBJ2-7	TGTGCCAGCAGTCTAACGGGTCCGGGATACGAGCAGTACTTC	CASSLTGPGYEQYF
TRBV29-1	few	NA	TRBJ2-1	TGCAGCTCAAGAGGTGGCAGGGGGGGCAATGAGCAGTTCTTC	CSSRGGRGGNEQFF
TRBV27	many	TRBD2	TRBJ2-1	TGTGCCAGCACCTTAGCGGGAGCCATTGGTGAGCAGTTCTTC	CASTLAGAIGEQFF
TRBV20-1	NA	TRBD2	TRBJ2-1	TGCAGTGCTGGGGGACTAGCCGCCTACAATGAGCAGTTCTTC	CSAGGLAAYNEQFF
TRBV20-1	many	TRBD2	TRBJ2-7	TGCAGTGCAGAGGGACTAGCGGGGGGTGGAACCTCCTACGAGCAGTACTTC	CSAEGLAGGGTSYEQYF
TRBV7-8	many	TRBD1	TRBJ1-1	TGTGCCAGCAGCCCTAGGACAGGGTCCATGAACACTGAAGCTTTCTTT	CASSPRTGSMNTEAFF
TRBV6-2/TRBV6-3	many	TRBD2	TRBJ2-2	TGTGCCAGCGGGACTAGCGACACCGGGGAGCTGTTTTTT	CASGTSDTGELFF
TRBV12-5	many	NA	TRBJ2-7	TGTGCTAGTGGTTTGATTAGACGGCCCCCAGGGCTACACTACGAGCAGTACTTC	CASGLIRRPPGLHYEQYF
TRBV5-4	NA	TRBD2	TRBJ2-1	TGTGCCAGCAGCCACGGGACTAGCGGGGGGCGGAGTGAGCAGTTCTTC	CASSHGTSGGRSEQFF
TRBV6-5	few	NA	TRBJ1-2	TGTGCCAGCAGTTATTCGACAGTAAACTATGGCTACACCTTC	CASSYSTVNYGYTF
TRBV4-2	many	NA	TRBJ1-4	TGTGCCAGCAGCCAAGGGAATAATGAAAAACTGTTTTTT	CASSQGNNEKLFF
TRBV5-1	many	NA	TRBJ2-7	TGCGCCAGCAGCTTGGAGGACTCCCTCGAGCAGTACTTC	CASSLEDSLEQYF
TRBV7-8	many	NA	TRBJ2-7	TGTGCCAGCATGGGGGGCTTCCCCTACGAGCAGTACTTC	CASMGGFPYEQYF
TRBV2	few	TRBD2	TRBJ2-7	TGTGCCAGCCCCGGCGGGGGGAGCTCCTACGAGCAGTACTTC	CASPGGGSSYEQYF
TRBV6-2/TRBV6-3	many	TRBD2	TRBJ2-7	TGTGCCAGCAGTGGCTCGCGGACTAGCGGGACCTACGAGCAGTACTTC	CASSGSRTSGTYEQYF
TRBV4-2	many	TRBD2	TRBJ2-4	TGTGCCAGCAGCCCCTCTGGCGGGGGGGCCAAAAACATTCAGTACTTC	CASSPSGGGAKNIQYF
TRBV18	many	NA	TRBJ2-1	TGTGCCAGCTCACCAGGGAGCTACCCAGGGGAGCAGTTCTTC	CASSPGSYPGEQFF
TRBV6-4	many	TRBD1	TRBJ2-1	TGTGCCAGCAGTGACTCAGGGGGCCCTCGATGGAATGAGCAGTTCTTC	CASSDSGGPRWNEQFF
TRBV7-3	many	NA	TRBJ2-2	TGTGCCAGCAGCTCGGGGCCGAACACCGGGGAGCTGTTTTTT	CASSSGPNTGELFF